Shown below are 10 T cell receptor beta chains from a single sample sequenced in a study of T-cell memory formation after mild COVID-19. Each CDR3 protein gets one entry after TCRdb re-called the 5' RACE reads with MiXCR. The table lists about 350,000 distinct CDR3 sequences, roughly an eighth of them singletons. Specimen: PBMCs or a T cell subset sorted from them (not recorded which). The receptors were sampled from a man aged 18 to 35 who had mild COVID-19 (a few samples of this study predate the infection). Cell type and time point are not known.

The gene calls are TRBV11-2 and TRBJ2-7, with unresolved D. V was shortened by 4 bases and J by 3 bases, with 7 bases between the two germline ends. Germline V lookup: CDR1 SGHAT, CDR2 FQNNGV. This CDR3 is 12 amino acids long. Here the CDR3 reads CASSSTDYEQYV. DNA of the CDR3: TGTGCCAGCAGCTCCACAGACTACGAGCAGTACGTC.

The sample holds a few counts of this clonotype. This chain joins TRBV6-6 and TRBJ2-7, with D hard to call. Germline CDR1 is MNHNY and CDR2 is SVGAGI (reference sequence). The CDR3 runs to 11 residues. V lost 2 bases, J lost 6 bases, and 5 bases lay in between. CDR3 in amino acids: CASSYTREQYF. CDR3 in DNA: TGTGCCAGCAGTTACACGCGCGAGCAGTACTTC.

This clonotype has more than one count but fewer than ten. The gene calls are TRBV5-5 and TRBJ2-2; no reliable D call. The CDR3 totals 13 residues. The V and J ends lost 1 base and 5 bases respectively, with 6 bases between them. Germline V gene sequence: CDR1 SGHKS, CDR2 YYEKEE (reference sequence). This CDR3 is CASSLSDTGELFF. The CDR3 DNA follows: TGTGCCAGCAGCTTGTCAGATACCGGGGAGCTGTTTTTT.

V is TRBV4-2 and J is TRBJ2-1, with D perhaps TRBD1 (5 bases). Germline values: CDR1 LGHNA, CDR2 YNFKEQ. Between the trimmed V and J ends, which lost 3 bases and 5 bases, there was a span of 14 bases. The CDR3 contains 15 residues. CDR3 nucleotide sequence: TGTGCCAGCAGCCATAGTCAAATCAGGGACAATGAGCAGTTCTTC. Translated, it gives CASSHSQIRDNEQFF.

A few counts support this clonotype. This chain uses TRBV7-8 with TRBJ1-6; TRBD1 matches 8 bases. Germline CDR1 is SGHVS and CDR2 is FQNEAQ. CDR3 length equals 14 residues. Unmatched junction bases numbered 9, after V lost 7 bases and J lost 10 bases. The CDR3, as DNA: TGTGCCAGCACCCTGACAGGGGTGAACTCACCCCTCCACTTT. Its protein product is CASTLTGVNSPLHF.

Many counts were recorded for this clonotype. The gene calls are TRBV7-9 and TRBJ2-5; D remains unclear. Trimming took 4 bases from V and 11 from J, leaving 23 bases between them. CDR3 length: 15 amino acids. Per germline, CDR1 SEHNR and CDR2 FQNEAQ (reference sequence). CDR3 bases: TGTGCCAGCAGCTCTTCTCCAGGTCTGGGCCGTAAGCAGTACTTC. Amino acid sequence: CASSSSPGLGRKQYF.

The rearrangement joins TRBV10-3 to TRBJ2-7; D not certain. Germline V gene sequence: CDR1 ENHRY, CDR2 SYGVKD. V dropped 0 bases and J dropped 4 bases, with 7 bases sitting between them. This CDR3 spans 13 amino acids. The CDR3 loop is CAISESIRYEQYV. The DNA of the CDR3 is TGTGCCATCAGTGAGTCGATTAGGTACGAGCAGTACGTC.

This clonotype was counted ten times or more. This chain connects TRBV7-2 to TRBJ2-3; 7 bases agree with TRBD2. V was clipped by 2 bases and J by 3 bases; unmatched bases: 8. Per germline, CDR1 SGHTA and CDR2 FQGNSA. The CDR3 loop spans 16 amino acids. CDR3 sequence reads: CASSLWASGNTDTQYF. DNA for the CDR3: TGTGCCAGCAGCTTATGGGCTAGCGGTAATACAGATACGCAGTATTTT.

The rearrangement links TRBV7-2 to TRBJ2-1, with TRBD2 as a possible D gene (6 bases). Trimming shortened V by 1 base and J by 9 bases, and 19 bases separated the two germline ends. This CDR3 has 16 residues. Germline CDR1 is SGHTA and CDR2 is FQGNSA. The CDR3 region is CASSLVLAASGSEQFF. CDR3 coding DNA: TGTGCCAGCAGCTTAGTACTAGCAGCCTCAGGGAGTGAGCAGTTCTTC.

This clonotype was picked up one time. Since a much larger clone is just one base distant, this may be a read error. The rearrangement joins TRBV4-3 to TRBJ2-1; TRBD2 agrees at 7 bases. The CDR3 is 14 residues long. Germline loops: CDR1 LGHNA, CDR2 YSLEER. The CDR3 nucleotides are TGCGCCAGCAGCCTTACCGGGGGGTACAATGAGCAGCTCTTC. Protein: CASSLTGGYNEQLF.